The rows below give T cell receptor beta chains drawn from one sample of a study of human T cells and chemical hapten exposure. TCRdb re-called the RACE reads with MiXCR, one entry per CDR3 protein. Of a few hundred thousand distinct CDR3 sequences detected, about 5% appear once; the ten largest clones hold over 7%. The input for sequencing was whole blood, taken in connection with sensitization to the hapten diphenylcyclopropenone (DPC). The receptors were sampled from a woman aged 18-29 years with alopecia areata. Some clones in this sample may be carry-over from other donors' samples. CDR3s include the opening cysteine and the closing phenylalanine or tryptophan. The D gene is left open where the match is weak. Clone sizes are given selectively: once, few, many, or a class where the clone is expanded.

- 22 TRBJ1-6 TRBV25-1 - TGTGCCAGCAGTACCGTGCCCCGGGACTCAAGGATCGCCTCGCCTTATAATTCACCCCTCCACTTT CASSTVPRDSRIASPYNSPLHF
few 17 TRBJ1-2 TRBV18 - TGTGCCAGCGCCCCTTGGAGCCAAGAAGGGTCCGGCTATGGCTACACCTTC CASAPWSQEGSGYGYTF
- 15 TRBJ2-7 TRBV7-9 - TGTGCCAGCAGCTCGTCCGAAGGACCCCGCTACGAGCAGTACTTC CASSSSEGPRYEQYF
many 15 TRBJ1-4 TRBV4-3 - TGCGCCAGCAGCCAAGCAGGGATCCCTAATGAAAAACTGTTTTTT CASSQAGIPNEKLFF
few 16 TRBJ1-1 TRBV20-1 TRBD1 TGCAGTGCTTCCGGGACAGGGGATTTGTTGGTCACTGAAGCTTTCTTT CSASGTGDLLVTEAFF
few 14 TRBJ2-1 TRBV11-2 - TGTGCCAGCAGCGAAGACAGGCCGGGGGATGAGCAGTTCTTC CASSEDRPGDEQFF
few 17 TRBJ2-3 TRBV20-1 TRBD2 TGCAGTGCTAGAGATCTAGGGACTAGAGACCGCACAGATACGCAGTATTTT CSARDLGTRDRTDTQYF
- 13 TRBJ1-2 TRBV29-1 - TGCAGCGCCTGGGCTGACAGCTCCTATGGCTACACCTTC CSAWADSSYGYTF
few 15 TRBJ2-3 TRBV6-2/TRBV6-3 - TGTGCCAGCACCCCCCTTCTGAGGGGGGGAGACACGCAGTATTTT CASTPLLRGGDTQYF
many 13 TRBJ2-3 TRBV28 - TGTGCCAGCAGTTCAAGTGCCACAGATACGCAGTATTTT CASSSSATDTQYF
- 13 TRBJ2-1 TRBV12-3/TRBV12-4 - TGTGCCAGCAGTTGGACAGTCAACAATGAGCAGTTCTTC CASSWTVNNEQFF
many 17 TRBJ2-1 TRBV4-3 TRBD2 TGCGCCAGCAGCCTCATAAGCGGGGCCCTTTCCTACAATGAGCAGTTCTTC CASSLISGALSYNEQFF
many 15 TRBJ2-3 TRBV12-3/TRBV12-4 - TGTGCCAGCAGTCCAGACAGTACTAGCACAGATACGCAGTATTTT CASSPDSTSTDTQYF
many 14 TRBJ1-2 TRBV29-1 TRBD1 TGCAGCGTTGAAGGCCTGGACAGGGTCCATGGCTACACCTTC CSVEGLDRVHGYTF
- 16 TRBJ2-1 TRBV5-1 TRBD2 TGCGCCAGCAGCTTGGTTCAGCGGGGGGCCTCATATGAGCAGTTCTTC CASSLVQRGASYEQFF
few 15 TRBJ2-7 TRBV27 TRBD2 TGTGCCAGCAGTCTGCAGCGGGGGGGCCCCTACGAGCAGTACTTC CASSLQRGGPYEQYF
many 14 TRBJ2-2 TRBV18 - TGTGCCAGCAGCCCACAGGGGAACACCGGGGAGCTGTTTTTT CASSPQGNTGELFF
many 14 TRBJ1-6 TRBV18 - TGTGCCAGCTCTACGAGCTCCTATAATTCACCCCTCCACTTT CASSTSSYNSPLHF
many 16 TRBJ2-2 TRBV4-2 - TGTGCCAGCAGCCAAGTAGCAGGCGGTAACACCGGGGAGCTGTTTTTT CASSQVAGGNTGELFF
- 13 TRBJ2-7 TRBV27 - TGTGCCAGCGGAATGACATTTTCCTACGAGCAGTACTTC CASGMTFSYEQYF
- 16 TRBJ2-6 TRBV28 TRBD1 TGTGCCAGCGGGGACAGGGGTCCCCCTGGGGCCAACGTCCTGACTTTC CASGDRGPPGANVLTF
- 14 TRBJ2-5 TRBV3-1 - TGTGCCAGCAGCAGGTTGAGCGAGCAAGAGACCCAGTACTTC CASSRLSEQETQYF
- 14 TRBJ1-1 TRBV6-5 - TGTGCCAGCACCGAATCAGATTTACACACTGAAGCTTTCTTT CASTESDLHTEAFF
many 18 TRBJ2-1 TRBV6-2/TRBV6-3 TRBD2 TGTGCCAGCAGTACATGGGACAGGGGACTAGCGGGGGACCATGAGCAGTTCTTC CASSTWDRGLAGDHEQFF
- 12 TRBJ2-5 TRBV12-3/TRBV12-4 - TGTGCCAGCAGTTTTAAAGAAGAGACCCAGTACTTC CASSFKEETQYF
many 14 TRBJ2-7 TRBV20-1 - TGCAGTGCTAGAATACCCGGGGGAGTATCTGGGCAGTACTTC CSARIPGGVSGQYF
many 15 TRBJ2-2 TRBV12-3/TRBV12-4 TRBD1 TGTGCCAGCAGTTTCAGAGGGGGCTTCAGCGGGGAGCTGTTTTTT CASSFRGGFSGELFF
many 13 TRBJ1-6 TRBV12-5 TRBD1 TGTGCTAGTGCCCCGGACAGGGATTCACCCCTCCACTTT CASAPDRDSPLHF
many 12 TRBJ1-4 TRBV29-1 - TGCAGCGTACTCCGGAGTGAAGAAAAACTGTTTTTT CSVLRSEEKLFF
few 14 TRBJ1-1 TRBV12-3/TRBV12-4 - TGTGCCAGCAGTTTACGGAGGTTGGGAACTGAAGCTTTCTTT CASSLRRLGTEAFF
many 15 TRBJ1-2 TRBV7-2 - TGTGCCAGCAGCTTAGTTGGGGGTTCTAACTATGGCTACACCTTC CASSLVGGSNYGYTF
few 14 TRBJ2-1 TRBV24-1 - TGTGCCACCAGTGATTCGGCAGACTACAATGAGCAGTTCTTC CATSDSADYNEQFF
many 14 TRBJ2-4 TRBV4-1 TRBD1 TGCGCCAGCAGCCAAGGACAGGGCATGGACATTCAGTACTTC CASSQGQGMDIQYF
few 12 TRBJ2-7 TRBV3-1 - TGTGCCAGCAGCCCTGGGCACTACGAGCAGTACTTC CASSPGHYEQYF
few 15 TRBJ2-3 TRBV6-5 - TGTGCCACCCTGAGGGGATCCTCTAGCACAGATACGCAGTATTTT CATLRGSSSTDTQYF
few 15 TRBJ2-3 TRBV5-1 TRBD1 TGCGCCAGCAGTCTTCCAGGGGGCGCGGCAGATACGCAGTATTTT CASSLPGGAADTQYF
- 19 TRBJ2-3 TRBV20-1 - TGCAGTGCTAGTGGGGCTGGGGTACTAGTTGTCTCCCGCACAGATACGCAGTATTTT CSASGAGVLVVSRTDTQYF
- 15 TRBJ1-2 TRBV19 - TGTGCCAGTAGTATCGGCGTGGGGGTGAACTATGGCTACACCTTC CASSIGVGVNYGYTF
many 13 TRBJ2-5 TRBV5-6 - TGTGCCAGCAGCTTCAGTTTCCAAGAGACCCAGTACTTC CASSFSFQETQYF
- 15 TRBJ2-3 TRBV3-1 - TGTGCCAGCAGCCAAGAGGCTACCTACACAGATACGCAGTATTTT CASSQEATYTDTQYF
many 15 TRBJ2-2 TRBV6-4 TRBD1 TGTGCCAGCAGCCAGACAGGGGGCGAGCCCGGGGAGCTGTTTTTT CASSQTGGEPGELFF
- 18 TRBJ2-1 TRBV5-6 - TGTGCCAGCAGCTGGGCCCAGTTTCGGCGGGGTTCCTACAATGAGCAGTTCTTC CASSWAQFRRGSYNEQFF
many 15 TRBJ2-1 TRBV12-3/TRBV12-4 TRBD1 TGTGCCAGCAGTCTAAGGACAGGCTCCTACAATGAGCAGTTCTTC CASSLRTGSYNEQFF
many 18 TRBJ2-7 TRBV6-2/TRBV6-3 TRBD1 TGTGCCAGCAGTTACGTGGGGACAGAGTCTTCGAAAGTATACGAGGGGTACTTC CASSYVGTESSKVYEGYF
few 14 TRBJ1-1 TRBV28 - TGTGCCAGCTACATAGGGGGGCTGGGAACTGAAGCTTTCTTT CASYIGGLGTEAFF
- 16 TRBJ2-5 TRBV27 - TGTGCCAGCAGTTTATCGCAGGGAGCCATCCAAGAGACCCAGTACTTC CASSLSQGAIQETQYF
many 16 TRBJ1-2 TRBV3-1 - TGTGCCAGCAGCCAAGTTTTCGGGGATTCTAACTATGGCTACACCTTC CASSQVFGDSNYGYTF
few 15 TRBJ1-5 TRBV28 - TGTGCCAGCACCCTTCGGCAGGGACAAGATCAGCCCCAGCATTTT CASTLRQGQDQPQHF
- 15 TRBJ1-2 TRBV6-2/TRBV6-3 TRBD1 TGTGCCAGCAGTTACGGACAGGGGGTACCATATGGCTACACCTTC CASSYGQGVPYGYTF
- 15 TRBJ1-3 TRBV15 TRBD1 TGTGCCACCAGCAGAGACAGGGGGCCTGGAAACACCATATATTTT CATSRDRGPGNTIYF
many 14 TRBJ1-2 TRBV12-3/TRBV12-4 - TGTGCCAGCAGTTTGGGGGGGCCGGTCTATGGCTACACCTTC CASSLGGPVYGYTF
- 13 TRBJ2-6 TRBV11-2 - TGTGCCAGCAGGCCCCCAACCGCCAACGTCCTGACTTTC CASRPPTANVLTF